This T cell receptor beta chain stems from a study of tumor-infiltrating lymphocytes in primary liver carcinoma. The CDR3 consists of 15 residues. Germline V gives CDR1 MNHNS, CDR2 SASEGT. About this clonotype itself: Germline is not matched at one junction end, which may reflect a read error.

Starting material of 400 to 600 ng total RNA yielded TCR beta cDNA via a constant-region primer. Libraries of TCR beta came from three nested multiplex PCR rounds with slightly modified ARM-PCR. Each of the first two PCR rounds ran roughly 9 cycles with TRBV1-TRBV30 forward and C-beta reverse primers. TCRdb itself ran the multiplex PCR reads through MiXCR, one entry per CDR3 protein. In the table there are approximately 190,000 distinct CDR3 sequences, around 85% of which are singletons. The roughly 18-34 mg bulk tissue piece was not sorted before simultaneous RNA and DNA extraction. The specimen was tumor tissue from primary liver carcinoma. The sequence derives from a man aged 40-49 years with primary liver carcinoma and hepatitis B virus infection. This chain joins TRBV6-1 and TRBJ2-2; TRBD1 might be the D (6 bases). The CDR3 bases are TGTGACACAGGGTGGGACACTAAGAACACCAGGGATCTGTTTTTT. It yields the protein CDTGWDTKNTRDLFF.